The 5 T cell receptor beta chains below all came from one sample that was sequenced in a study of tumour-infiltrating T cells in Burkitt lymphoma. Repertoires were generated with immunoSEQ multiplex PCR, while TCRdb's copy carries only in-frame clones and drops some. The sample has roughly 13,000 clones, roughly 74% seen once; the top ten hold around 7.2%. What was sequenced was tumor tissue. These TCRs come from a human donor with diffuse large B-cell lymphoma.

This clone is judged medium-sized (0.01 to 0.1%). The chain is built from TRBV5-4 and TRBJ2-1; TRBD2 might be the D (5 bases). CDR1 and CDR2 (germline): SGHNT, YYREEE (reference sequence). The CDR3 is 11 residues long. Trimming removed 4 bases at V and 9 bases at J, with 8 bases between. The CDR3 is CASSTGGEQFF. DNA of the CDR3: TGTGCCAGCAGCACTGGAGGTGAGCAGTTCTTC.

In its sample, this clone ranks as medium-sized. V and J are TRBV6-5 and TRBJ2-2, with 7 bases identical to TRBD2. Germline values: CDR1 MNHEY, CDR2 SVGAGI. This CDR3 region has 14 residues. The V segment lost 7 bases and the J segment 5 bases; nucleotides outside the gene matches: 7. This chain's CDR3 is CASTPGTTTGELFF. Here the CDR3 DNA reads TGTGCCAGCACCCCGGGGACTACGACCGGGGAGCTGTTTTTT.

In this sample, this clone turned up a few times. The chain uses TRBV7-8 and TRBJ2-3; 7 nucleotides line up with TRBD2. The CDR3 consists of 17 residues. The ends lost 0 bases at V and 1 base at J; junction bases unmatched: 7. Germline V gives CDR1 SGHVS, CDR2 FQNEAQ. CDR3 DNA sequence: TGTGCCAGCAGCTTAGCGGTGGCGGGAGCGGGCACAGATACGCAGTATTTT. Translated: CASSLAVAGAGTDTQYF.

V and J are TRBV19 and TRBJ1-1; a possible D gene is TRBD1 (5 bases). There are 15 residues in the CDR3. V dropped 5 bases and J dropped 1 base, with 14 bases sitting between them. Germline CDR1 and CDR2: LNHDA and SQIVND (reference sequence). The CDR3 protein is CASSFPRGGNTEAFF. The DNA of the CDR3 is TGTGCCAGTAGTTTCCCCCGTGGGGGGAACACTGAAGCTTTCTTT.

This clone turned up a few times. The rearrangement joins TRBV6-4 to TRBJ2-1, with D maybe TRBD2 (5 bases). V was pared by 4 bases and J by 5 bases, with 15 bases between. CDR1 is MRHNA and CDR2 is SNTAGT in the germline V gene. There are 15 residues in the CDR3. The CDR3 DNA sequence: TGTGCCAGCAGTGTCGGGATCCCCGGGGACAATGAGCAGTTCTTC. This encodes CASSVGIPGDNEQFF.